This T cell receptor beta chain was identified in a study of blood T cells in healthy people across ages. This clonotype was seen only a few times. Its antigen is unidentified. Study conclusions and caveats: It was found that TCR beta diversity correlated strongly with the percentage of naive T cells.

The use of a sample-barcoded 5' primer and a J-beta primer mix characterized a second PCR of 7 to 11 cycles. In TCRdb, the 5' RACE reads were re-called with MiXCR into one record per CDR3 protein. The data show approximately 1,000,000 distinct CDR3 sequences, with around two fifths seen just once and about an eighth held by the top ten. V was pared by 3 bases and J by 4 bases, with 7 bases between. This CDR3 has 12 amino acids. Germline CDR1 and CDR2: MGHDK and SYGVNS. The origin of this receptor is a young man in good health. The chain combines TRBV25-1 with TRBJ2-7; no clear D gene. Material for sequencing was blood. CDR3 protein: CASSDQVYEQYF. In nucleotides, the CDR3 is TGTGCCAGCAGTGATCAGGTATACGAGCAGTACTTC.